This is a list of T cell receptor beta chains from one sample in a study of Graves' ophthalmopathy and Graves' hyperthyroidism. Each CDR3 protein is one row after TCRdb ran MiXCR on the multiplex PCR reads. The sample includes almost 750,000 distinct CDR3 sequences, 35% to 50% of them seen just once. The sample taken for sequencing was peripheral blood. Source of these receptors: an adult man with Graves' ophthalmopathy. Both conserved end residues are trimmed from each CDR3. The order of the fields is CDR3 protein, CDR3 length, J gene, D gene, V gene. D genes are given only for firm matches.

ASSVDDRPNTEAF	13	TRBJ1-1	.	TRBV9
ASSLAVGGEETQY	13	TRBJ2-5	TRBD2	TRBV5-4
ASSPREPSGANVLT	14	TRBJ2-6	.	TRBV18
SSLAGGTEAF	10	TRBJ1-1	.	TRBV29-1
SARQINYGYT	10	TRBJ1-2	.	TRBV20-1
AISEGQDSNQPQH	13	TRBJ1-5	.	TRBV10-3
SVEPSGRALETQY	13	TRBJ2-5	TRBD2	TRBV29-1
ASSLAQVVHEQY	12	TRBJ2-7	.	TRBV7-9
SVEDLGNGYT	10	TRBJ1-2	.	TRBV29-1
ASSYLSQLLKPYEQY	15	TRBJ2-7	.	TRBV6-6
SARDEYEQY	9	TRBJ2-7	.	TRBV20-1
ASSQTGLFYEQY	12	TRBJ2-7	.	TRBV4-1
ASSDGKGNEQF	11	TRBJ2-1	.	TRBV2
AIAVREDTEAF	11	TRBJ1-1	.	TRBV10-3
ASSFDRVEPQH	11	TRBJ1-5	TRBD1	TRBV24-1
SPQGNYGYT	9	TRBJ1-2	TRBD1	TRBV29-1
ASSSAYGQASYEQY	14	TRBJ2-7	.	TRBV5-1
ASSYLRSEETQY	12	TRBJ2-5	.	TRBV10-3
ASSPGQVEKLF	11	TRBJ1-4	TRBD1	TRBV7-8
ASSMGAGYSPLH	12	TRBJ1-6	.	TRBV19
ASSPTGGYTYEQY	13	TRBJ2-7	TRBD2	TRBV2
AISENRDRGLAPLH	14	TRBJ1-6	TRBD1	TRBV10-3
ASSSFDRGGNEKLF	14	TRBJ1-4	TRBD1	TRBV25-1
ASSGPHTDTQY	11	TRBJ2-3	.	TRBV7-9
ASSSGTATNTEAF	13	TRBJ1-1	TRBD1	TRBV7-9
ASSAPPNYGYT	11	TRBJ1-2	.	TRBV7-8
ASSYKTSGYGNSPLH	15	TRBJ1-6	.	TRBV6-5
ASSLDDRPSTDTQY	14	TRBJ2-3	.	TRBV11-2
ASSGSAGNTIY	11	TRBJ1-3	.	TRBV11-1
ASSPSRQGVSGYT	13	TRBJ1-2	TRBD1	TRBV12-3/TRBV12-4